This T cell receptor (beta chain) was retrieved from a study of CD8+ T cells in alopecia areata. Sequencing used cDNA as its template, made by extracting RNA and reverse transcribing it. Sequencing was performed with immunoSEQ multiplex PCR; in TCRdb, only in-frame clones are kept and a portion is missing. This repertoire shows 180,000 or so clones, about 51% found once; its top ten account for 10%. The treatment denotes: oral pan-JAK inhibitor, 5-10 mg twice daily. Broader study findings: A single nonresponder leaves the baseline CD8+ expansion link to response uncertain. Tofacitinib produced a significant decrease in scalp clonality and in expanded CD8+ clones among the top 100.

In its sample, this clone was seen a few times. Antigen specificity is unknown. The starting material was CD8+ T cells sorted from blood, obtained around week 54, from a patient treated with tofacitinib. The TCR comes from a human donor with alopecia areata.

CDR3 bases: TGTGCCAGCAGCTTACGACAGGGGGGGACCCAGTACTTC. Protein: CASSLRQGGTQYF. This chain joins TRBV11-2 and TRBJ2-5, with TRBD1 identical over 9 bases. From germline, CDR1 is SGHAT and CDR2 FQNNGV. The CDR3 sequence is 13 residues long. After removal of 2 bases from V and 7 bases from J, the junction contained 2 bases not matched to a gene.